Sequencing of this TCR beta chain was carried out in a study of blood T cell repertoires in COVID-19. Study-wide context: Nucleic acid was either cDNA or gDNA, and it came from T cells, B-cell-depleted T cells, or PBMCs.

In the authors' workflow: Scientists estimated how many nucleated cells there were by amplifying reference gene primers. Only in-frame clones appear in the TCRdb table, and some are missing; sequencing was by immunoSEQ multiplex PCR. V, J and clone size are taken as reported in that table, and D and trimming were inferred from the DNA itself. Seen here are roughly 190,000 clones, roughly nine tenths observed once, and the top ten hold 0.95% to 1.3%. This CDR3 contains 13 residues. Germline CDR1 is LGHNA and CDR2 is YNFKEQ. V dropped 5 bases and J dropped 2 bases, with 9 bases sitting between them. The rearrangement uses TRBV4-2 and TRBJ2-5; D ambiguous. The clonotype was recovered from a man aged 30 to 39 with acute or convalescent COVID-19. The sequencing sample was made of peripheral blood. The CDR3 reads CASSSFRQETQYF. The CDR3 DNA is TGTGCCAGCAGCTCCTTTCGGCAAGAGACCCAGTACTTC.